This entry concerns a single TCR beta chain. The sample comes from a study of technical replicates of blood from a handful of donors. This table comes from immunoSEQ multiplex PCR, and its TCRdb copy is limited to in-frame clones, with some not included. The top ten clones hold 4.7% of a sample with some 73,000 clones, 90% of them seen once. CDR1 and CDR2 from the germline V gene are ENHRY and SYGVKD. The CDR3 consists of 15 residues. Trimming cost V 10 bases and J 5 bases, with 22 bases left between them. The sequenced sample was PBMCs. This clonotype was obtained from a human donor in good health. Some clones in this sample may be carry-over from other donors' samples. This sequence joins TRBV10-3 and TRBJ2-3; D may be TRBD2 (7 bases). This CDR3 is CATEQGGASGDTQYF. The CDR3 region has the DNA TGTGCCACCGAACAGGGAGGGGCCAGCGGAGATACGCAGTATTTT.